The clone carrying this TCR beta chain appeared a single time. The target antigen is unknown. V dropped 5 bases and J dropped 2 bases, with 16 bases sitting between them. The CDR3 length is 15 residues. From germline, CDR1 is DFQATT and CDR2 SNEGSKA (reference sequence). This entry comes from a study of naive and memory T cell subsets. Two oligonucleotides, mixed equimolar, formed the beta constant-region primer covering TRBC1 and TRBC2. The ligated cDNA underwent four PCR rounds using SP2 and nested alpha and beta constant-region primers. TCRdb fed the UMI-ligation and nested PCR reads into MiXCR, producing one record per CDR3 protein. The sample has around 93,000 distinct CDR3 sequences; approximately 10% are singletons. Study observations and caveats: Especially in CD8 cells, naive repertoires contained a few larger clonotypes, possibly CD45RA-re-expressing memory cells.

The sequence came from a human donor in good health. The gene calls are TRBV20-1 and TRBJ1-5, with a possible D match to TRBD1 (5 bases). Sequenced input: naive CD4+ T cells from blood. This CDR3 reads CSAGSGKPGNQPQHF. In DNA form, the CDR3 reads TGCAGTGCTGGATCAGGGAAGCCGGGCAATCAGCCCCAGCATTTT.